One and the same sample provided the 5 T cell receptor beta chains below, sequenced in a study of blood T cell repertoires in COVID-19. The repertoire was sequenced with immunoSEQ multiplex PCR; TCRdb's copy has only in-frame clones and lacks some. The sample has tens of thousands of clones, around four fifths seen once; the top ten hold 7.4%. The material sequenced was peripheral blood. The receptor set was obtained from an older woman with acute or convalescent COVID-19.

The chain combines TRBV5-1 with TRBJ2-7, with a tentative D call TRBD1 (6 bases). CDR3 length equals 13 residues. Germline lookup yields CDR1 SGHRS and CDR2 YFSETQ. V dropped 5 bases and J dropped 7 bases, with 16 bases sitting between them. Written as DNA, the CDR3 is TGCGCCAGCAGTTTCGACAGGTGGGGAGAGCAGTACTTC. Translated: CASSFDRWGEQYF.

In its sample, this clone was seen a few times. The V call is TRBV3-1 (or the pseudogene TRBV3-2), the J call TRBJ2-7; 11 bases map to TRBD2. The germline V gene has CDR1 LGHDT and CDR2 YNNKEL (reference sequence). V dropped 2 bases and J dropped 0; count of bases not matched to a gene: 0. This CDR3 spans 15 amino acids. The CDR3 sequence is CASSQLAGGSYEQYF. The CDR3 bases are TGTGCCAGCAGCCAACTAGCGGGGGGCTCCTACGAGCAGTACTTC.

This clone was observed once. This chain connects TRBV5-1 to TRBJ1-2; no reliable D call. The CDR3 has 16 amino acids. In germline, CDR1 is SGHRS, CDR2 YFSETQ. V lost 7 bases, J lost 4 bases, and 23 bases lay in between. CDR3 sequence reads: CASRTEAGPSLYGYTF. CDR3 nucleotide sequence: TGCGCCAGCCGCACGGAGGCAGGACCCTCTCTCTATGGCTACACCTTC. Together with reference TRBV5-1 and TRBJ1-2, the CDR3 gives the full variable domain: KAGVTQTPRYLIKTRGQQVTLSCSPISGHRSVSWYQQTPGQGLQFLFEYFSETQRNKGNFPGRFSGRQFSNSRSEMNVSTLELGDSALYLCASRTEAGPSLYGYTFGSGTRLTVV.

This clone appeared a single time. The chain recombines TRBV2 with TRBJ2-1, with 8 positions matching TRBD2. J lost 6 bases, V lost 8 bases, and 21 bases had no gene match. CDR3 length: 18 residues. Germline CDR1 SNHLY, CDR2 FYNNEI. The CDR3 sequence: CASLVGLAGARGRNEQFF. CDR3 sequence (DNA): TGTGCCAGCTTGGTCGGGCTAGCGGGTGCCCGGGGGCGCAATGAGCAGTTCTTC. Full variable domain (rest looked up from reference TRBV2 and TRBJ2-1): EPEVTQTPSHQVTQMGQEVILRCVPISNHLYFYWYRQILGQKVEFLVSFYNNEISEKSEIFDDQFSVERPDGSNFTLKIRSTKLEDSAMYFCASLVGLAGARGRNEQFFGPGTRLTVL.

This clone showed up just a few times. The chain joins TRBV15 to TRBJ2-5, with D possibly TRBD1 on 5 matching bases. CDR1 LNHNV and CDR2 YYDKDF come from the germline V gene (reference sequence). Trimming removed 0 bases from V and 7 bases from J, with 9 bases in between. The CDR3 is 13 amino acids. The CDR3 sequence is CATSRDQGATQYF. In nucleotides, the CDR3 is TGTGCCACCAGCAGAGATCAGGGCGCGACCCAGTACTTC. Full variable domain (rest looked up from reference TRBV15 and TRBJ2-5): DAMVIQNPRYQVTQFGKPVTLSCSQTLNHNVMYWYQQKSSQAPKLLFHYYDKDFNNEADTPDNFQSRRPNTSFCFLDIRSPGLGDTAMYLCATSRDQGATQYFGPGTRLLVL.